Listed below are T cell receptor beta chains from one sample, sequenced in a study of shared clonotypes between healthy human individuals. Clones were sequenced by immunoSEQ multiplex PCR, and TCRdb holds only the in-frame ones, with some missing. The sample has about 2,200,000 clones, under 95% seen once. Sequencing was carried out using naive CD8+ T cells from PBMCs. The receptor source for this set is a man between 18 and 35 years old in good health. Some clones in this sample may be carry-over from other donors' samples. Each CDR3 is given without its conserved first and last residue. D genes are given only for firm matches. A clone size is listed for some rows: how often the clone was seen (once, few, many), or a class if it is expanded.

D | size | V | CDR3
NA | NA | TRBV4-1 | ASSHSPTTNPYEQY
TRBD2 | NA | TRBV7-3 | ASSPKGLAGVPNVDTQY
TRBD2 | NA | TRBV5-1 | ASSLTTALSGGPYNEQF
NA | NA | TRBV9 | ASSVGGGPGLSGNTIY
NA | NA | TRBV4-1 | ASSQIGRPTDTQY
NA | NA | TRBV7-9 | ASSLVGSTDTQY
NA | NA | TRBV6-5 | ASSPATRALGGF
TRBD1 | NA | TRBV28 | ASSPTTGAGDEQF
NA | NA | TRBV10-3 | AISESRQIYGYT
NA | NA | TRBV19 | ASSEEARYEQY
NA | few | TRBV5-4 | ASKYGGNTEAF
TRBD2 | NA | TRBV10-3 | AITSTSGVPPSSYNEQF
NA | NA | TRBV7-9 | ASSRTMKNEQF
TRBD2 | NA | TRBV9 | ASSVGGLAGNSYNEQF
TRBD2 | few | TRBV14 | ASSLSSGRAYEQY
TRBD2 | NA | TRBV14 | ASSQPGGSSYNEQF
NA | NA | TRBV7-9 | ASSPLGGGASEAF
TRBD2 | NA | TRBV6-1 | ASMPWASGKGEQF
NA | NA | TRBV7-9 | ASTPLTSTGELF
NA | NA | TRBV14 | ASSDHPGRGTEAF
NA | NA | TRBV19 | ASSQPWGGLLNTEAF
NA | NA | TRBV29-1 | SVGAGNTEAF
NA | NA | TRBV9 | ASSVGPYGYT
NA | NA | TRBV9 | ASSITSARSTDTQY
NA | NA | TRBV28 | ASSLALSNQPQH
TRBD2 | NA | TRBV27 | ASSSLAGVRDEQF
TRBD1 | NA | TRBV4-2 | ASSPRTLGLDRGSYNEQF
NA | NA | TRBV4-3 | ASSQRGNTQY
NA | NA | TRBV2 | ASRERQVVLYEQY
TRBD1 | NA | TRBV12-5 | ASGHGTGVVEQY
TRBD1 | NA | TRBV9 | ASSGGDRGGVGMNTEAF
TRBD2 | NA | TRBV7-9 | ASSLITGGPSYEQY
NA | NA | TRBV7-9 | ASSFMDEQF
TRBD2 | once | TRBV9 | ASSPAGGGHEQY
NA | NA | TRBV6-1 | ASSTPEREQY
TRBD2 | once | TRBV12-5 | ASGDSGMETQY
NA | NA | TRBV28 | ASRMTARSYEQY
TRBD2 | NA | TRBV5-3 | ARSPRTSGHTDTQY
NA | NA | TRBV11-2 | ASSQRTDSTYEQY
TRBD1 | NA | TRBV11-2 | ASRRTGTGDSGANVLT
NA | NA | TRBV7-6 | ASSLGSDGYT
NA | NA | TRBV6-5 | ASSQRPLLDEQF